Listed below are T cell receptor beta chains from one sample, sequenced in a study of blood T cell repertoires in COVID-19. Method: immunoSEQ multiplex PCR; TCRdb's copy keeps in-frame clones and lacks some. The sample holds 100,000 to 150,000 clones; 86% are singletons and the top ten take over 9.5%. The sample taken for sequencing was peripheral blood. These receptor sequences come from a woman in her 70s with COVID-19, enrolled during active disease. The CDR3 runs from the conserved cysteine through the conserved F or W. A D gene is named only where the DNA matches it firmly. Some rows have no size entry. The others give once, few or many, or a class for an expanded clone.

j_gene	d_gene	len	abundance	v_gene	CDR3aa	CDR3nt
TRBJ1-1	NA	14	NA	TRBV9	CASSIGGENTEAFF	TGTGCCAGCAGCATAGGGGGGGAGAACACTGAAGCTTTCTTT
TRBJ2-7	NA	13	NA	TRBV3-1/TRBV3-2	CASRPPGGYEQYF	TGTGCCAGCAGGCCCCCCGGGGGCTACGAGCAGTACTTC
TRBJ1-1	NA	15	NA	TRBV11-2	CASRLRGGANTEAFF	TGTGCCAGCAGATTGAGGGGGGGCGCGAACACTGAAGCTTTCTTT
TRBJ2-1	TRBD2	16	NA	TRBV7-6	CASSLVGTSGGNEQFF	TGTGCCAGCAGCTTAGTGGGTACTAGCGGGGGCAATGAGCAGTTCTTC
TRBJ1-1	TRBD1	14	NA	TRBV6-5	CASSTTGVKTEAFF	TGTGCCAGCAGTACGACAGGGGTAAAAACTGAAGCTTTCTTT
TRBJ2-2	TRBD2	13	NA	TRBV7-3	CASSRGGHGELFF	TGTGCCAGCAGCCGCGGGGGGCACGGGGAGCTGTTTTTT
TRBJ1-2	TRBD1	14	NA	TRBV19	CASAPGQIDYGYTF	TGTGCCAGTGCCCCGGGACAGATAGACTATGGCTACACCTTC
TRBJ2-1	TRBD1	12	few	TRBV29-1	CSGGQGYNEQFF	TGCAGCGGGGGACAGGGCTACAATGAGCAGTTCTTC
TRBJ1-3	NA	14	NA	TRBV3-1/TRBV3-2	CASSQGGAGNTIYF	TGTGCCAGCAGCCAAGGGGGGGCTGGAAACACCATATATTTT
TRBJ1-5	NA	15	once	TRBV5-8	CASSPRGLPNQPQHF	TGTGCCAGCAGCCCAAGGGGACTGCCGAATCAGCCCCAGCATTTT
TRBJ1-6	TRBD1	15	NA	TRBV3-1/TRBV3-2	CASSRMTGDGSPLHF	TGTGCCAGCAGCCGGATGACAGGGGACGGATCACCCCTCCACTTT
TRBJ2-3	TRBD1	12	NA	TRBV6-5	CATSGTADTQYF	TGTGCCACCTCCGGGACAGCAGATACGCAGTATTTT
TRBJ1-5	NA	22	NA	TRBV15	CATSRDGFSIFSGPYSNQPQHF	TGTGCCACCAGCAGAGATGGTTTTTCGATCTTTTCAGGGCCTTATAGCAATCAGCCCCAGCATTTT